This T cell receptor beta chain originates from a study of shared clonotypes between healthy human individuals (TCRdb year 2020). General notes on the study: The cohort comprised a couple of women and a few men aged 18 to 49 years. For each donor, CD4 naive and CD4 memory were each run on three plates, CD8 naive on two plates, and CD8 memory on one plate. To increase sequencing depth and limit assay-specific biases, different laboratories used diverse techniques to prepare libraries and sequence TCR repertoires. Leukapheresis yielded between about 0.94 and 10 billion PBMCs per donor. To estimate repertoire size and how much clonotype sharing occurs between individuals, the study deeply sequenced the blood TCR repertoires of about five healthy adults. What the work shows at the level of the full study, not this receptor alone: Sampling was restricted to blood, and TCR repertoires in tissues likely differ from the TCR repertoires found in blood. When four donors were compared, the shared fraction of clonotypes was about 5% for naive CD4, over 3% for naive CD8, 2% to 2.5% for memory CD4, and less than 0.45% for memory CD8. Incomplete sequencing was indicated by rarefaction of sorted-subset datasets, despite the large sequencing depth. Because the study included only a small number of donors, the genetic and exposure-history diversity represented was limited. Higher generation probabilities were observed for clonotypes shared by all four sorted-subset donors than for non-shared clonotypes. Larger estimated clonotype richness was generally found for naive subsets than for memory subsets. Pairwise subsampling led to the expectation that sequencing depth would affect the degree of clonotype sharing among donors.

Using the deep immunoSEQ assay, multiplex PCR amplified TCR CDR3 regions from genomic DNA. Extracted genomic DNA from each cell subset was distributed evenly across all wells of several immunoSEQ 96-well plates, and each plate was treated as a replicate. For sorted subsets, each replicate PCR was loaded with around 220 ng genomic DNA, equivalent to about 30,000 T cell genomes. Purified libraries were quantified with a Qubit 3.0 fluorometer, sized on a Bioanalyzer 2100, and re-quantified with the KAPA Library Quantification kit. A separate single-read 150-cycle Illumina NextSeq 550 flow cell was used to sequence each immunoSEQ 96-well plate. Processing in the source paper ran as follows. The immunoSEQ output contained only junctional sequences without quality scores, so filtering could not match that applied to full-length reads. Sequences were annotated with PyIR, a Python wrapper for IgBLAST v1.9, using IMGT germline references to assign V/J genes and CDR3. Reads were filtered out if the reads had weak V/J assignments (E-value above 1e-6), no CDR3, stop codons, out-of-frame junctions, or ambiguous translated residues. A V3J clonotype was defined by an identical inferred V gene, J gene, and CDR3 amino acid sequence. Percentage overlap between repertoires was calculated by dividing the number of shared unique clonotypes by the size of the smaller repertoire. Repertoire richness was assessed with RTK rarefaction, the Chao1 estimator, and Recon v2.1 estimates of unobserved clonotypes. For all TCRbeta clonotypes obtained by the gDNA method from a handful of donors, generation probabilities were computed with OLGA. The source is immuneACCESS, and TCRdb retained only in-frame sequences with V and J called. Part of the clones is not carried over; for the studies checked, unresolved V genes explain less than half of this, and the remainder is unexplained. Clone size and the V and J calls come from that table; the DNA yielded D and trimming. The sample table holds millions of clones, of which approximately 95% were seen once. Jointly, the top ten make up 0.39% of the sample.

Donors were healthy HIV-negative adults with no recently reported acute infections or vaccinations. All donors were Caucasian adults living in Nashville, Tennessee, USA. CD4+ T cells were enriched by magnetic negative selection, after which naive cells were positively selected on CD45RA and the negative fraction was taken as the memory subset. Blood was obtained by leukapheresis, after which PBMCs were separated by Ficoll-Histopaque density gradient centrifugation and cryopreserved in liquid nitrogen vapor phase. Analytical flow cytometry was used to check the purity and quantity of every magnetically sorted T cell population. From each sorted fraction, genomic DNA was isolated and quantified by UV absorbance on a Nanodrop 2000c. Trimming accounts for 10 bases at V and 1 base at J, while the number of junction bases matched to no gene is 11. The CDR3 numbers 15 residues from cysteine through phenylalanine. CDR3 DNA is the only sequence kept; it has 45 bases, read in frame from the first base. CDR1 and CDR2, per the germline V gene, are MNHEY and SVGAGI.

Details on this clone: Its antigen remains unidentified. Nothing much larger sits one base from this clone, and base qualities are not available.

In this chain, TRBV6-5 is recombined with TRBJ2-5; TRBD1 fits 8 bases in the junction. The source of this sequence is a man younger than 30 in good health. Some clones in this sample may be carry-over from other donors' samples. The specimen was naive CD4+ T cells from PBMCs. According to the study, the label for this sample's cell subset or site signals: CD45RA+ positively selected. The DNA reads TGTGCCACTCTTTTGATCGGGACAGGCCAAGAGACCCAGTACTTC. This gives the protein CATLLIGTGQETQYF.